This record concerns one T cell receptor beta chain sequence. Its antigen remains unknown. The second PCR ran roughly 6 to 12 cycles with a sample-barcoded 5' primer and J-beta primers. TCRdb reprocessed the 5' RACE reads with MiXCR, giving one entry per CDR3 protein. The table shows roughly 1,100,000 distinct CDR3 sequences, with under 30% occurring only once. This CDR3 region has 13 residues. V lost 6 bases to trimming and J lost 6 bases, with 11 bases between them. From germline, CDR1 is LNHNV and CDR2 YYDKDF (reference sequence). The data were taken from a study of blood T cells in healthy people across ages. Regarding the study as a whole: Aged donors had fewer naive CD4+ cells and lower diversity than long-lived donors.

The sample also formed part of further work on T cells of mothers and their children.

Sequencing was carried out using blood. The chain employs TRBV15 and TRBJ2-2, with a weak D call TRBD1 (5 bases). The clonotype comes from a girl aged 2-15 years in good health. The CDR3 DNA reads TGTGCCACCAGGACGGTGGGGCCCGGGGAGCTGTTTTTT. Translating it yields CATRTVGPGELFF.